One T cell receptor beta chain is described in this entry. The CDR3 has 15 residues. Germline lookup yields CDR1 SNHLY and CDR2 FYNNEI. V was shortened by 7 bases and J by 8 bases, with 20 bases between the two germline ends. The data stem from a study of blood T cell repertoires in COVID-19. As for the study in general: Sites across the United States, Italy and Spain contributed samples from acute and convalescent COVID-19. In each case, the material was cDNA or gDNA derived from T cells, B-cell-depleted T cells, or PBMCs.

In the original processing: Reference gene primer amplification gave nucleated cell count estimates. Libraries were prepared by immunoSEQ multiplex PCR; TCRdb keeps only in-frame clonotypes and omits some of them. The DNA gave D and trimming, while V, J and clone size come from that table. The data show fewer than 110,000 clones, over 60% seen once. The chain is built from TRBV2 and TRBJ1-4; perhaps TRBD1 as D (5 bases). The origin of this receptor is a man in his 70s with acute or convalescent COVID-19. The sequencing input was peripheral blood. In DNA, the CDR3 is TGTGCCAGCAACGTTCGTGGGCAGGGTGGAGAAAAACTGTTTTTT. The encoded protein is CASNVRGQGGEKLFF.